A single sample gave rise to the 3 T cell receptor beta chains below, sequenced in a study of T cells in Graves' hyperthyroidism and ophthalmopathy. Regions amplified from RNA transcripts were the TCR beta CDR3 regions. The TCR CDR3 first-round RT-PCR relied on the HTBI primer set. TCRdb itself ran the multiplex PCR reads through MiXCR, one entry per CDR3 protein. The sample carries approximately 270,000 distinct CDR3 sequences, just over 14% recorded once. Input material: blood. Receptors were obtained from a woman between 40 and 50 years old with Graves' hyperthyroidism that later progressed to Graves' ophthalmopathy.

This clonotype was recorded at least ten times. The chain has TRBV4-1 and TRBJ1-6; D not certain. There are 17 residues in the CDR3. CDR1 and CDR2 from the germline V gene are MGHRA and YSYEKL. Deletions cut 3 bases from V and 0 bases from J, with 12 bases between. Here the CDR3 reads CASSHPGANSYNSPLHF. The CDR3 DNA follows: TGCGCCAGCAGCCATCCGGGAGCTAACTCCTATAATTCACCCCTCCACTTT.

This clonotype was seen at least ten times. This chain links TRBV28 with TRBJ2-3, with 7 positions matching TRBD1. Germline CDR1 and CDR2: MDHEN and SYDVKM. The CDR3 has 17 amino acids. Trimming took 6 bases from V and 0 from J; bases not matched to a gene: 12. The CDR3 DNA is TGTGCCAGCAGCCCAGGGTCGATGACAGGGAGCACAGATACGCAGTATTTT. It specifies CASSPGSMTGSTDTQYF. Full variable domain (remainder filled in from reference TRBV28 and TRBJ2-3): DVKVTQSSRYLVKRTGEKVFLECVQDMDHENMFWYRQDPGLGLRLIYFSYDVKMKEKGDIPEGYSVSREKKERFSLILESASTNQTSMYLCASSPGSMTGSTDTQYFGPGTRLTVL.

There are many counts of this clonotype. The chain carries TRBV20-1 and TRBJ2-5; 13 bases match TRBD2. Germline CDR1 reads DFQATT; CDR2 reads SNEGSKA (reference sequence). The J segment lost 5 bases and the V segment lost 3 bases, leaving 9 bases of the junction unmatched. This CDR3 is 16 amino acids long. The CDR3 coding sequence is TGCAGTGCTAGCGGACTAGCGGGAGCGCCTAGCGAGACCCAGTACTTC. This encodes CSASGLAGAPSETQYF.